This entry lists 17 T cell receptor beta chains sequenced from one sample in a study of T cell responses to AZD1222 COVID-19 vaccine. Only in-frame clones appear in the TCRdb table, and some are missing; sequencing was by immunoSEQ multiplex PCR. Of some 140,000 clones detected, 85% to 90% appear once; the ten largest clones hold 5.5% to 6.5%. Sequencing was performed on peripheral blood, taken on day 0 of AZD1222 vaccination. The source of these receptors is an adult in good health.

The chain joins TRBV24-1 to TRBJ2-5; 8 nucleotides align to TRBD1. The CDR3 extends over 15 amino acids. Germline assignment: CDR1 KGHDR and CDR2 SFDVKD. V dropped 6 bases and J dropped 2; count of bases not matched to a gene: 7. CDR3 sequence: CATSRGGTGQETQYF. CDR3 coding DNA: TGTGCCACCAGTCGGGGCGGGACAGGTCAAGAGACCCAGTACTTC.

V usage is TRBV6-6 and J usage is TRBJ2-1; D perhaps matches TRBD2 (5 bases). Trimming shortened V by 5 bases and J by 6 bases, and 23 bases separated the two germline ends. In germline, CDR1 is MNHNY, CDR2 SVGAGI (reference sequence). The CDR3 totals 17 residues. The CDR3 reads CASSPPLRARLFNEQFF. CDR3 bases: TGTGCCAGCAGTCCGCCTTTGAGGGCTCGGCTTTTCAATGAGCAGTTCTTC.

CDR3 DNA: TGTGCCAGCAGTTTAAACACTGTCATGAACACTGAAGCTTTCTTT. This codes for CASSLNTVMNTEAFF. J is TRBJ1-1 and V is TRBV6-5; D remains ambiguous. The CDR3 totals 15 residues. CDR1 is MNHEY, CDR2 SVGAGI, per germline. Trimming removed 4 bases from V and 0 bases from J, with 12 bases in between.

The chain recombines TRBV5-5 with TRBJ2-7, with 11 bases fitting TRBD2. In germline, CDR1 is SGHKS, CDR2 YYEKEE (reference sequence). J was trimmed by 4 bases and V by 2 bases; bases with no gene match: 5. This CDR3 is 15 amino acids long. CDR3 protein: CASSLGTSGSYEQYF. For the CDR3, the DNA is TGTGCCAGCAGCTTAGGAACTAGCGGGAGTTACGAGCAGTACTTC. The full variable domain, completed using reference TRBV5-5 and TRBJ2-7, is DAGVTQSPTHLIKTRGQQVTLRCSPISGHKSVSWYQQVLGQGPQFIFQYYEKEERGRGNFPDRFSARQFPNYSSELNVNALLLGDSALYLCASSLGTSGSYEQYFGPGTRLTVT.

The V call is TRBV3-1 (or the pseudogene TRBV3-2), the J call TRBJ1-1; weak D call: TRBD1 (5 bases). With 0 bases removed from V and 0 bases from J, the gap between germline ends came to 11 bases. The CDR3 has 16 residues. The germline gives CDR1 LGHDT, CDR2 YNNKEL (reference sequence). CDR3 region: CASSQEGRGMNTEAFF. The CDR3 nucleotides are TGTGCCAGCAGCCAAGAAGGTCGGGGCATGAACACTGAAGCTTTCTTT.

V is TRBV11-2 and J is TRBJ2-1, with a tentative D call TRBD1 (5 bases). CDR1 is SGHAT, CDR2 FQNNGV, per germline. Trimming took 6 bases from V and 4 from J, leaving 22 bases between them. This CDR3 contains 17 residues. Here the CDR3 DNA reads TGTGCCAGCAGTGTCGGAAGGGGATTTAAGATATACAATGAGCAGTTCTTC. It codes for CASSVGRGFKIYNEQFF.

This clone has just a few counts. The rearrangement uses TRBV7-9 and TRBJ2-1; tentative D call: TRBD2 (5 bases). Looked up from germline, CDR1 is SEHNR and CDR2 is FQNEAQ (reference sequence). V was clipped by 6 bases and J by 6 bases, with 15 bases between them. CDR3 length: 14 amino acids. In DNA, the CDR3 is TGTGCCAGCAGATATTTAGGAGGTAGCAATGAGCAGTTCTTC. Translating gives CASRYLGGSNEQFF.

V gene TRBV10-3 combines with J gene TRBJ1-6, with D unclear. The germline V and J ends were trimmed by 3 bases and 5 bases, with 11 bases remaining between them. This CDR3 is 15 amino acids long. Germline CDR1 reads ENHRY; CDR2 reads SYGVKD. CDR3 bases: TGTGCCATCAGTGAAGTTAGGGAAAATAATTCACCCCTCCACTTT. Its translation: CAISEVRENNSPLHF.

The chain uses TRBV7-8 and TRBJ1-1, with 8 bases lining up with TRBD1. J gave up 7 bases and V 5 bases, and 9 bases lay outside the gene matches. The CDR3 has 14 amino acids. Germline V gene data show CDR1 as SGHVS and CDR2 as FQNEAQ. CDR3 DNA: TGTGCCAGCAGCGCGGTCCCGGGACAGGATGAAGCTTTCTTT. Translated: CASSAVPGQDEAFF. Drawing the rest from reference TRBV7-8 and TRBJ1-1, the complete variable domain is GAGVSQSPRYKVAKRGQDVALRCDPISGHVSLFWYQQALGQGPEFLTYFQNEAQLDKSGLPSDRFFAERPEGSVSTLKIQRTQQEDSAVYLCASSAVPGQDEAFFGQGTRLTVV.

The chain's CDR3 is CASSPRVAASSDTQYF. DNA for the CDR3: TGTGCCAGCTCACCGAGGGTAGCCGCTTCTTCTGATACGCAGTATTTT. The chain combines TRBV18 with TRBJ2-3, with a possible D match to TRBD2 (5 bases). The CDR3 spans 16 residues. Germline V gene data show CDR1 as KGHSH and CDR2 as LQKENI. V lost 3 bases and J 6 bases, leaving 19 bases between the germline ends.

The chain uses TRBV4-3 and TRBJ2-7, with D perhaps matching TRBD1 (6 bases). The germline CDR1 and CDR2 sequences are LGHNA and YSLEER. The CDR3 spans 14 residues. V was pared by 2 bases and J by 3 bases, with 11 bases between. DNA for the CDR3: TGCGCCAGCAGCCAATCATGGGGACACTACGAGCAGTACTTC. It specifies CASSQSWGHYEQYF.

The CDR3 DNA reads TGTGCCAGCACCCCCGTCATCGGGGGATATAACACTGAAGCTTTCTTT. It translates to CASTPVIGGYNTEAFF. The chain joins TRBV28 to TRBJ1-1; TRBD1 might be the D (5 bases). The ends were cut back, 7 bases at V and 2 bases at J, with 20 bases in the middle. The CDR3 is made up of 16 amino acids. Germline CDR1 is MDHEN and CDR2 is SYDVKM.

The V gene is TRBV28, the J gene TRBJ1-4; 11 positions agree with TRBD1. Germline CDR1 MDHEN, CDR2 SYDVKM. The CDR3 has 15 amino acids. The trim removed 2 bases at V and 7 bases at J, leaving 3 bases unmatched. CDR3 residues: CASSLAGQGVEKLFF. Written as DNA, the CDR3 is TGTGCCAGCAGTTTAGCGGGACAGGGGGTTGAAAAACTGTTTTTT.

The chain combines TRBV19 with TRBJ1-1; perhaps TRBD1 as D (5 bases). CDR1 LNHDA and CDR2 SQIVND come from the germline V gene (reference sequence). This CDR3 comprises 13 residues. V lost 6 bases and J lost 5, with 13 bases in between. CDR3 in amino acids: CASSLLGGTEAFF. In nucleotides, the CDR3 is TGTGCCAGTAGCCTTCTTGGGGGGACTGAAGCTTTCTTT.

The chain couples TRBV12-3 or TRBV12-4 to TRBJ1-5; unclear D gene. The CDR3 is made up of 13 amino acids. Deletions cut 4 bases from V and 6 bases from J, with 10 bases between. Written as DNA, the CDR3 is TGTGCCAGCAGTTCTTCCCCGACTCAGCCCCAGCATTTT. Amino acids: CASSSSPTQPQHF.

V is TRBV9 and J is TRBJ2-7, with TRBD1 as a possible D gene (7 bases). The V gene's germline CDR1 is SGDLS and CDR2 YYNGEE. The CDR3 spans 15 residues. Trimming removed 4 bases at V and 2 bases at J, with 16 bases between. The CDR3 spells CASSPGGRFTYEQYF. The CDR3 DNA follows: TGTGCCAGCAGCCCAGGGGGGAGATTCACCTACGAGCAGTACTTC.

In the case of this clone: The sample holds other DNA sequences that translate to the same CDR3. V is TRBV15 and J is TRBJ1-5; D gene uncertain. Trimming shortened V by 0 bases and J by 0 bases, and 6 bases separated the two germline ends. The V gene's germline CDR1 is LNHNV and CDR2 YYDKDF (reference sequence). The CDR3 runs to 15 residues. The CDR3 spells CATSRDRNSNQPQHF. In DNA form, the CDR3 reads TGTGCCACCAGCAGAGACAGGAATAGCAATCAGCCCCAGCATTTT.